This TCR beta chain was profiled in a study of blood T cell repertoires in COVID-19. CDR3 length: 14 residues. The ends lost 6 bases at V and 2 bases at J; junction bases unmatched: 2. The germline CDR1 and CDR2 sequences are MDHEN and SYDVKM. Measured with immunoSEQ multiplex PCR; TCRdb has only the in-frame clones, and not every one. This sample has around 88,000 clones, with around 85% found just once. This clone has a handful of counts. The chain combines TRBV28 with TRBJ1-5, with TRBD1 matching over 9 bases. The clonotype comes from an elderly woman with acute or convalescent COVID-19. Specimen: peripheral blood. This CDR3 is CASRGQGGNQPQHF. CDR3 coding DNA: TGTGCCAGCAGGGGACAGGGAGGCAATCAGCCCCAGCATTTT. Combining the CDR3 with reference TRBV28 and TRBJ1-5 gives the whole variable domain DVKVTQSSRYLVKRTGEKVFLECVQDMDHENMFWYRQDPGLGLRLIYFSYDVKMKEKGDIPEGYSVSREKKERFSLILESASTNQTSMYLCASRGQGGNQPQHFGDGTRLSIL.